Presented here are 30 T cell receptor beta chains from one specimen sequenced in a study of T cell responses to AZD1222 COVID-19 vaccine. TCRdb's copy holds only in-frame clones and misses some; the assay was immunoSEQ multiplex PCR. This table has over 65,000 clones, about 90% appearing once. The source was peripheral blood, collected 28 days after the second AZD1222 dose. The receptors come from an adult who received the AZD1222 COVID-19 vaccine.

The V and J genes are TRBV4-3 and TRBJ2-3; 9 nucleotides match TRBD2. V lost 3 bases and J lost 5; bases outside the gene matches: 6. The CDR3 is 15 residues long. CDR1 is LGHNA and CDR2 is YSLEER in the germline V gene. CDR3: CASSHLSGGGDTQYF. DNA of the CDR3: TGCGCCAGCAGCCACCTTAGCGGGGGCGGAGATACGCAGTATTTT.

V is TRBV3-1 (or the pseudogene TRBV3-2) and J is TRBJ1-2, with no clear D. CDR1 and CDR2 (germline): LGHDT, YNNKEL (reference sequence). CDR3 length equals 15 residues. Trimming left V 1 base short and J 0 bases short, with 9 bases between. As DNA, the CDR3 is TGTGCCAGCAGCCAAGGTGCCCCTTCTAACTATGGCTACACCTTC. This encodes CASSQGAPSNYGYTF.

This sequence joins TRBV27 and TRBJ2-1; TRBD2 agrees at 9 bases. Germline CDR1 MNHEY, CDR2 SMNVEV (reference sequence). J lost 7 bases, V lost 2 bases, and 3 bases had no gene match. This CDR3 is built from 14 residues. CDR3 protein: CASSLGRGGNEQFF. The CDR3 DNA is TGTGCCAGCAGTTTAGGGCGGGGGGGAAATGAGCAGTTCTTC.

V and J are TRBV9 and TRBJ2-7; 7 positions match TRBD1. V dropped 4 bases and J dropped 1; count of bases not matched to a gene: 14. Germline lookup yields CDR1 SGDLS and CDR2 YYNGEE. This CDR3 contains 17 residues. As DNA, the CDR3 is TGTGCCAGCAGCCAAGGGGGCTTACTCCAAACTTCCTACGAGCAGTACTTC. Its translation is CASSQGGLLQTSYEQYF.

CDR3 sequence (DNA): TGTGCCAGCTCACCCGGGACTAGCGAGGATGAGCAGTTCTTC. It translates to CASSPGTSEDEQFF. The chain carries TRBV18 and TRBJ2-1; TRBD2 agrees at 10 bases. V trimming: 3 bases; J trimming: 8 bases; junction bases outside the gene matches: 4. This CDR3 region has 14 residues. Germline V gene lookup returns CDR1 KGHSH and CDR2 LQKENI. Combining the CDR3 with reference TRBV18 and TRBJ2-1 gives the whole variable domain NAGVMQNPRHLVRRRGQEARLRCSPMKGHSHVYWYRQLPEEGLKFMVYLQKENIIDESGMPKERFSAEFPKEGPSILRIQQVVRGDSAAYFCASSPGTSEDEQFFGPGTRLTVL.

This clone was detected only once. This chain connects TRBV7-9 to TRBJ1-1, with D perhaps matching TRBD1 (5 bases). The V gene lost 1 base and the J gene lost 5 bases, with 14 bases spanning the gap. CDR1 is SEHNR and CDR2 is FQNEAQ in the germline V gene (reference sequence). The length of the CDR3 is 15 residues. CDR3 sequence reads: CASSLVGREVTEAFF. CDR3 DNA sequence: TGTGCCAGCAGCTTAGTAGGCAGGGAGGTTACTGAAGCTTTCTTT.

V gene TRBV27 combines with J gene TRBJ2-1; D might be TRBD1 (5 bases). The CDR3 has 16 residues. Deletions cut 3 bases from V and 0 bases from J, with 12 bases between. The germline gives CDR1 MNHEY, CDR2 SMNVEV (reference sequence). CDR3 bases: TGTGCCAGCAGTTTTTGGGGCTCTGGCTCCTACAATGAGCAGTTCTTC. Protein sequence: CASSFWGSGSYNEQFF.

The chain employs TRBV15 and TRBJ1-2; possible D gene TRBD1, 5 bases. The CDR3 runs to 14 residues. Germline-derived CDR1 and CDR2 are LNHNV and YYDKDF (reference sequence). V was shortened by 4 bases and J by 2 bases, with 11 bases between the two germline ends. CDR3 nucleotide sequence: TGTGCCACCAGCACCGGCGGGGGAAACTATGGCTACACCTTC. This gives the protein CATSTGGGNYGYTF.

This rearrangement joins TRBV5-1 to TRBJ2-3; D may be TRBD2 (5 bases). Trimming stripped 0 bases from V and 0 bases from J, with 11 bases between. CDR1 is SGHRS, CDR2 YFSETQ, per germline. The CDR3 is made up of 16 amino acids. DNA of the CDR3: TGCGCCAGCAGCTTGGTTGTTGGCGGGAGCACAGATACGCAGTATTTT. Residues: CASSLVVGGSTDTQYF. Looking up the rest from reference TRBV5-1 and TRBJ2-3 gives the full variable domain: KAGVTQTPRYLIKTRGQQVTLSCSPISGHRSVSWYQQTPGQGLQFLFEYFSETQRNKGNFPGRFSGRQFSNSRSEMNVSTLELGDSALYLCASSLVVGGSTDTQYFGPGTRLTVL.

The chain links TRBV6-5 to TRBJ2-7, with 7 bases that match TRBD1. CDR1 is MNHEY and CDR2 is SVGAGI in the germline V gene. The junction had 5 bases not matched to a gene; V was cut back by 6 bases and J by 0 bases. This CDR3 region has 14 residues. The CDR3: CASRIRQGSYEQYF. The CDR3 DNA is TGTGCCAGCAGAATACGACAGGGCTCCTACGAGCAGTACTTC.

The chain joins TRBV6-6 to TRBJ2-1; 7 bases match TRBD2. V shed 5 bases and J 0 bases; nucleotides not matched to a gene: 4. CDR1 is MNHNY, CDR2 SVGAGI, per germline (reference sequence). The CDR3 length is 15 residues. In DNA, the CDR3 is TGTGCCAGCAGTATGGGAGGGAGCTCCTACAATGAGCAGTTCTTC. Translated, it gives CASSMGGSSYNEQFF.

The chain is built from TRBV29-1 and TRBJ1-3; no definite D call. Trimming removed 7 bases from V and 1 base from J, with 11 bases in between. Germline CDR1 is SQVTM and CDR2 is ANQGSEA. The CDR3 length is 13 residues. The CDR3 region is CSAEGGSGNTIYF. In DNA form, the CDR3 reads TGCAGCGCCGAGGGTGGATCTGGAAACACCATATATTTT. Combining the CDR3 with reference TRBV29-1 and TRBJ1-3 gives the whole variable domain SAVISQKPSRDICQRGTSLTIQCQVDSQVTMMFWYRQQPGQSLTLIATANQGSEATYESGFVIDKFPISRPNLTFSTLTVSNMSPEDSSIYLCSAEGGSGNTIYFGEGSWLTVV.

A single count supports this clone. The V and J genes are TRBV4-3 and TRBJ1-1; D ambiguous. The CDR3 is made up of 14 amino acids. The germline gives CDR1 LGHNA, CDR2 YSLEER. Deletions cut 3 bases from V and 1 base from J, with 9 bases between. The CDR3 sequence: CASSQDNRNTEAFF. CDR3 DNA: TGCGCCAGCAGCCAGGATAACCGGAACACTGAAGCTTTCTTT.

The chain is built from TRBV9 and TRBJ2-2; 10 bases match TRBD2. V was pared by 4 bases and J by 4 bases, with 10 bases of the junction left unmatched. From germline, CDR1 is SGDLS and CDR2 YYNGEE. The CDR3 sequence is 17 residues long. CDR3 DNA: TGTGCCAGCAGCACAGACCCACTAGCGGGAATCACCGGGGAGCTGTTTTTT. Translation gives CASSTDPLAGITGELFF.

This chain uses TRBV7-2 with TRBJ2-4; a possible D gene is TRBD1 (6 bases). This CDR3 has 16 residues. The germline gives CDR1 SGHTA, CDR2 FQGNSA. Trimming left V 1 base short and J 0 bases short, with 10 bases between. The CDR3 reads CASSLVGARAKNIQYF. CDR3 nucleotide sequence: TGTGCCAGCAGCTTAGTGGGGGCGCGAGCCAAAAACATTCAGTACTTC.

This clone has only one observation. The chain is built from TRBV6-5 and TRBJ1-2; weak D call: TRBD1 (6 bases). The CDR3 totals 11 residues. Trimming took off 6 bases at V and 6 bases at J, with 8 bases between the two ends. Germline CDR1 reads MNHEY; CDR2 reads SVGAGI. For the CDR3, the DNA is TGTGCCAGCAGGAGGGGGGATGGCTACACCTTC. It encodes CASRRGDGYTF.

The V and J genes are TRBV28 and TRBJ1-1, with TRBD1 as a possible D gene (6 bases). CDR3 length: 14 residues. Germline assignment: CDR1 MDHEN and CDR2 SYDVKM. Trimming shortened V by 5 bases and J by 4 bases, and 14 bases separated the two germline ends. The CDR3 loop is CASSPRQEVTEAFF. The CDR3 DNA follows: TGTGCCAGCAGTCCCAGACAGGAGGTCACTGAAGCTTTCTTT.

The chain has TRBV7-9 and TRBJ2-3; D possibly corresponds to TRBD1 (6 bases). CDR3 length: 14 residues. Germline CDR1 and CDR2: SEHNR and FQNEAQ (reference sequence). V was clipped by 5 bases and J by 2 bases, with 11 bases between them. CDR3 in DNA: TGTGCCAGCAGCCCGGACAGTCTCACAGATACGCAGTATTTT. This translates into CASSPDSLTDTQYF.

V usage is TRBV3-1 (or the pseudogene TRBV3-2) and J usage is TRBJ2-3, with a weak D call TRBD1 (6 bases). Between the trimmed V and J ends, which lost 2 bases and 1 base, there was a span of 16 bases. Germline assignment: CDR1 LGHDT and CDR2 YNNKEL (reference sequence). This CDR3 contains 17 residues. The DNA for the CDR3 is TGTGCCAGCAGCCAAAATCCAGGGGTTGGGGGCACAGATACGCAGTATTTT. This codes for CASSQNPGVGGTDTQYF.

The chain carries TRBV5-1 and TRBJ1-4; TRBD1 might be the D (5 bases). Germline CDR1 SGHRS, CDR2 YFSETQ. V lost 2 bases, J lost 5 bases, and 10 bases lay in between. The CDR3 covers 14 residues. The CDR3, as DNA: TGCGCCAGCAGCTTTGGGACGAACAATGAAAAACTGTTTTTT. Its protein is CASSFGTNNEKLFF.

The V gene is TRBV30, the J gene TRBJ1-5, with D uncertain. Germline CDR1 is GTSNPN and CDR2 is SVGIG (reference sequence). The CDR3 is 14 residues long. The V end lost 0 bases, the J end lost 3 bases, and 9 bases lay between the germline ends. DNA of the CDR3: TGTGCCTGGAGTGTTACGGGGAACAATCAGCCCCAGCATTTT. The encoded protein is CAWSVTGNNQPQHF.

This clone was detected once. V gene TRBV15 combines with J gene TRBJ1-6; D perhaps matches TRBD1 (5 bases). The CDR3 is made up of 16 amino acids. CDR1 is LNHNV, CDR2 YYDKDF, per germline (reference sequence). Trimming removed 1 base from V and 8 bases from J, with 15 bases in between. In nucleotides, the CDR3 is TGTGCCACCAGCAGAGCAGCACCCGGGGGGGATTCACCCCTCCACTTT. It encodes CATSRAAPGGDSPLHF. Full variable domain (outside the CDR3, taken from reference TRBV15 and TRBJ1-6): DAMVIQNPRYQVTQFGKPVTLSCSQTLNHNVMYWYQQKSSQAPKLLFHYYDKDFNNEADTPDNFQSRRPNTSFCFLDIRSPGLGDTAMYLCATSRAAPGGDSPLHFGNGTRLTVT.

The V and J genes are TRBV7-3 and TRBJ2-7; D remains ambiguous. Germline loops: CDR1 SGHTA, CDR2 FQGTGA. CDR3 length: 14 residues. Trimming shortened V by 3 bases and J by 2 bases, and 11 bases separated the two germline ends. CDR3: CASSFPQKTYEQYF. CDR3 DNA sequence: TGTGCCAGCAGCTTCCCACAGAAGACCTACGAGCAGTACTTC.

The V and J genes are TRBV3-1 (or the pseudogene TRBV3-2) and TRBJ2-1; 12 bases are shared with TRBD2. CDR1 and CDR2 from the germline V gene are LGHDT and YNNKEL (reference sequence). This CDR3 has 15 amino acids. V lost 4 bases to trimming and J lost 9 bases; unmatched junction nucleotides: 7. The CDR3 nucleotides are TGTGCCAGCAGCCCAAGCGCTAGCGGGAGGGGTGAGCAGTTCTTC. This encodes CASSPSASGRGEQFF.

The chain carries TRBV9 and TRBJ2-7; the match to TRBD1 covers 8 bases. This CDR3 comprises 15 residues. Looked up from germline, CDR1 is SGDLS and CDR2 is YYNGEE. V was clipped by 4 bases and J by 3 bases; unmatched bases: 9. The CDR3 DNA reads TGTGCCAGCAGCCCAAGCGGACAGGGTGGCTACGAGCAGTACTTC. Its protein product is CASSPSGQGGYEQYF.

The V and J genes are TRBV30 and TRBJ2-3; maybe TRBD2 (6 bases). The CDR3 extends over 15 amino acids. Per the germline V gene, CDR1 is GTSNPN and CDR2 is SVGIG (reference sequence). Trimming shortened V by 0 bases and J by 1 base, and 11 bases separated the two germline ends. CDR3 in DNA: TGTGCCTGGAGTGTAAGGAGGGGCGGCACAGATACGCAGTATTTT. This encodes CAWSVRRGGTDTQYF.

The V gene is TRBV18, the J gene TRBJ1-1; weak D call: TRBD1 (5 bases). The CDR3 totals 13 residues. CDR1 KGHSH and CDR2 LQKENI come from the germline V gene. The ends were cut back, 2 bases at V and 7 bases at J, with 11 bases in the middle. CDR3 coding DNA: TGTGCCAGCTCACCATTTTACGACAGTGAAGCTTTCTTT. Translated: CASSPFYDSEAFF. Drawing the rest from reference TRBV18 and TRBJ1-1, the complete variable domain is NAGVMQNPRHLVRRRGQEARLRCSPMKGHSHVYWYRQLPEEGLKFMVYLQKENIIDESGMPKERFSAEFPKEGPSILRIQQVVRGDSAAYFCASSPFYDSEAFFGQGTRLTVV.

The chain carries TRBV7-2 and TRBJ2-3, with D uncertain. The germline V gene has CDR1 SGHTA and CDR2 FQGNSA. The CDR3 is made up of 14 amino acids. The V end lost 1 base, the J end lost 4 bases, and 9 bases lay between the germline ends. DNA for the CDR3: TGTGCCAGCAGCTTAGGACACGCATCAGATACGCAGTATTTT. Its translation: CASSLGHASDTQYF.

The genes are TRBV18 and TRBJ1-2, with D possibly TRBD1 on 5 matching bases. V was clipped by 4 bases and J by 8 bases, with 14 bases between them. The CDR3 is made up of 13 amino acids. Germline lookup yields CDR1 KGHSH and CDR2 LQKENI. Here the CDR3 reads CASSLDQGAGYTF. CDR3 in DNA: TGTGCCAGCTCACTAGATCAGGGAGCCGGCTACACCTTC. The whole variable domain, filled in from reference TRBV18 and TRBJ1-2, reads NAGVMQNPRHLVRRRGQEARLRCSPMKGHSHVYWYRQLPEEGLKFMVYLQKENIIDESGMPKERFSAEFPKEGPSILRIQQVVRGDSAAYFCASSLDQGAGYTFGSGTRLTVV.

V usage is TRBV6-5 and J usage is TRBJ2-4; D ambiguous. V lost 0 bases to trimming and J lost 8 bases, with 14 bases between them. This CDR3 contains 15 residues. Germline CDR1 and CDR2: MNHEY and SVGAGI. CDR3 region: CASSYSVGFGDIQYF. The CDR3 DNA sequence: TGTGCCAGCAGTTACTCAGTTGGGTTTGGAGACATTCAGTACTTC.